The sequence of this TCR beta chain was determined in a study of blood T cell repertoires in COVID-19. Study overall: Whether acute or convalescent, the COVID-19 samples came from the United States, Italy and Spain. The analysed material was cDNA or gDNA that came from T cells, B-cell-depleted T cells, or PBMCs.

As processed by the authors: Using reference gene primer amplification, nucleated cell counts were estimated. Generated by immunoSEQ multiplex PCR, the TCRdb table keeps only in-frame clones and is missing some. The V and J calls and clone size are taken from that table; D and trimming were inferred from the DNA. The sample contains around 270,000 clones, about 88% of which appear only once. This CDR3 is 13 amino acids long. Trimming stripped 6 bases from V and 3 bases from J, with 11 bases between. Germline values: CDR1 MNHEY, CDR2 SMNVEV (reference sequence). The rearrangement links TRBV27 to TRBJ2-5, with D possibly being TRBD1 (6 bases). The sequenced material came from peripheral blood. The TCR sequence derives from a man between 60 and 70 years old who had recovered from COVID-19. The CDR3 nucleotides read TGTGCCAGCAGGCCACGGACAGAAGAGACCCAGTACTTC. Translation gives CASRPRTEETQYF.